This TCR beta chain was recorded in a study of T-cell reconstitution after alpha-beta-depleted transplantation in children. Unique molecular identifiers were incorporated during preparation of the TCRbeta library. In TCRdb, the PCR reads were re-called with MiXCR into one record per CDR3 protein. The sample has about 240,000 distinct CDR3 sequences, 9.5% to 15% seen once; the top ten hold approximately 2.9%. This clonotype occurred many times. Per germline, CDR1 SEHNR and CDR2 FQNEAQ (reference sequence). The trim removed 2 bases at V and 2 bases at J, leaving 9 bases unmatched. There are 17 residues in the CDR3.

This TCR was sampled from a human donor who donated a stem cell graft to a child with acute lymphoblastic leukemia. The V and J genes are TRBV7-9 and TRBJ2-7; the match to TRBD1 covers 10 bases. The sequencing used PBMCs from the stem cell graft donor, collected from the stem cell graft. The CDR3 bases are TGTGCCAGCAGCTTATGGGGACAGGGGCCTATAACCTACGAGCAGTACTTC. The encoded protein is CASSLWGQGPITYEQYF. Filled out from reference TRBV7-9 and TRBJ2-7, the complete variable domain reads DTGVSQNPRHKITKRGQNVTFRCDPISEHNRLYWYRQTLGQGPEFLTYFQNEAQLEKSRLLSDRFSAERPKGSFSTLEIQRTEQGDSAMYLCASSLWGQGPITYEQYFGPGTRLTVT.